This T cell receptor beta chain was retrieved from a study of blood T cells in healthy people across ages. Study-wide context: The template switching approach captured approximately one barcoded beta molecule for every two T cells. The study's findings and limits: Per million T cells, TCR beta diversity dropped about linearly as age rose.

PCR was performed a second time for roughly 7 to 12 cycles using a sample-barcoded 5' primer and a J-beta primer mix. TCRdb re-derived calls from the 5' RACE reads in MiXCR, one entry per CDR3 protein. The sample has 1.5 million to 1.8 million distinct CDR3 sequences; 35% to 45% are singletons. CDR1 and CDR2 from the germline V gene are DFQATT and SNEGSKA (reference sequence). This CDR3 is 14 amino acids long. V lost 3 bases and J 4 bases, leaving 16 bases between the germline ends. This clonotype has a handful of counts. The antigen is not known. The donors, aged roughly 6 to 100, were healthy Caucasians from Russia.

V and J are TRBV20-1 and TRBJ2-7; D is possibly TRBD1 or TRBD2 (5 bases each). The TCR sequence derives from a woman younger than 30 in good health. The sample consisted of blood. CDR3 residues: CSASGRGPSYEQYF. In nucleotides, the CDR3 is TGCAGTGCTAGTGGAAGGGGACCCTCTTACGAGCAGTACTTC.